Listed here is a single TCR beta chain. These data are taken from a study of blood T cell repertoires in COVID-19. Whole-study context: COVID-19 samples collected from the United States, Italy and Spain covered acute and convalescent phases. The analysed material was cDNA or gDNA that came from T cells, B-cell-depleted T cells, or PBMCs.

This CDR3 has 15 residues. V dropped 4 bases and J dropped 0 bases, with 13 bases sitting between them. Germline loops: CDR1 LGHDT, CDR2 YNNKEL (reference sequence). Original analysis: From reference gene primer amplification, estimates of nucleated cell counts were derived. The protocol was immunoSEQ multiplex PCR, while the TCRdb copy is restricted to in-frame clones and leaves out a portion. Clonal size and the V and J genes are those of that table, whereas D and trimming came from the DNA. The profile shows 270,000 or so clones, 81% of them singletons. This TCR came from a woman aged 55-75 years with active or convalescent COVID-19. Material: peripheral blood. The chain is built from TRBV3-1 (or the pseudogene TRBV3-2) and TRBJ2-7; D remains ambiguous. CDR3 sequence: CASSLQRAGSYEQYF. Written as DNA, the CDR3 is TGTGCCAGCAGCCTACAGAGAGCCGGCTCCTACGAGCAGTACTTC.